This TCR beta chain was sequenced during a study of blood T cells in healthy people across ages. A second PCR, run for roughly 6 to 11 cycles, used a sample-barcoded 5' primer plus a J-beta primer mix. TCRdb reanalysed the 5' RACE reads using MiXCR and keeps one entry per CDR3 protein. The data contain about 680,000 distinct CDR3 sequences, 49% of them singletons. General observations from the study: The percentage of naive T cells correlated strongly with TCR beta diversity.

Comment on this clonotype: Its specificity is unknown.

The CDR3 has 15 amino acids. Trimming at V came to 6 bases and at J to 2 bases, leaving 3 bases not matched to a gene. For every donor, a draw yielded ten milliliters of peripheral blood. In each sample, at least 7 million PBMCs were isolated. Extraction yielded at least 5 micrograms of total RNA per sample. Sequencing was done on a sample of blood. The sequence was collected from a woman aged 55 to 70 in good health. The rearrangement uses TRBV12-3 or TRBV12-4 and TRBJ2-6; TRBD1 agrees at 8 bases. The DNA of the CDR3 is TGTGCCAGCAGCCGCAGGGGGCCTGGGGCCAACGTCCTGACTTTC. This gives the protein CASSRRGPGANVLTF.